The clone carrying this T cell receptor (beta chain) was counted ten times or more. The data were obtained in a study of T cells after yellow fever vaccination. Study overall: SMART-Seq v4 Ultra Low Input prepared libraries from low-cell fractions. Study conclusions and caveats: Most primary-vaccination clones reappeared after the booster (approximately 96% CD4, roughly 88% CD8).

Production of TCR cDNA was by 5'RACE template switching, which also added a universal primer site and UMIs. MiXCR was run by TCRdb on the 5' RACE reads, yielding one entry per CDR3 protein. In the table there are more than 20,000 distinct CDR3 sequences, 5.5% of which are singletons. Trimming left V 4 bases short and J 7 bases short, with 20 bases between. The CDR3 runs to 16 residues. Germline V CDR1 and CDR2: LGHNA, YNFKEQ. The specimen comprised PBMCs, either bulk or a sorted T-cell subset (CD4+, CD8+, memory, or dextramer-sorted; not recorded which), sampled 15 days after the yellow fever booster vaccination. This chain connects TRBV4-2 to TRBJ2-1; the D gene is possibly TRBD2 (6 bases). The clonotype comes from a man younger than 40 who received the YFV17D yellow fever vaccine. The CDR3, as DNA: TGTGCCAGCAGCCGGGACCTAGCGAATGTTCGGAATGAGCAGTTCTTC. Protein product: CASSRDLANVRNEQFF.